A single sample gave rise to the 8 T cell receptor beta chains below, sequenced in a study of blood T cell repertoires in COVID-19. Profiled with immunoSEQ multiplex PCR; TCRdb holds only in-frame clones, not every one. In the table there are roughly 180,000 clones, 79% of which are singletons. The sequenced material came from peripheral blood. The receptors were sampled from an older woman with COVID-19, enrolled during active disease.

This clone showed up just a few times. The chain combines TRBV19 with TRBJ2-2, with TRBD1 as a possible D gene (6 bases). Looked up from germline, CDR1 is LNHDA and CDR2 is SQIVND (reference sequence). This CDR3 is 14 amino acids long. Trimming removed 5 bases at V and 1 base at J, with 8 bases between. The DNA of the CDR3 is TGTGCCAGTAGTCCGGACAGGAACACCGGGGAGCTGTTTTTT. It is translated as CASSPDRNTGELFF.

CDR3 nucleotide sequence: TGTGCCAGCAGCCAAGAAGAAGCGGGAGTAGCTTGGGGGCAGTATTTT. Its translation: CASSQEEAGVAWGQYF. This chain uses TRBV3-1 (or the pseudogene TRBV3-2) with TRBJ2-3; TRBD2 agrees at 8 bases. CDR1 is LGHDT, CDR2 YNNKEL, per germline (reference sequence). This CDR3 is built from 16 residues. V was pared by 0 bases and J by 11 bases, with 13 bases of the junction left unmatched.

The chain couples TRBV28 to TRBJ2-1, with D possibly being TRBD2 (7 bases). V lost 6 bases to trimming and J lost 7 bases, with 25 bases between them. CDR1 and CDR2 from the germline V gene are MDHEN and SYDVKM. The CDR3 loop spans 17 amino acids. The CDR3: CASRIYRGGVGWNEQFF. DNA for the CDR3: TGTGCCAGCAGGATCTATAGGGGGGGAGTCGGTTGGAATGAGCAGTTCTTC.

CDR3 coding DNA: TGTGCCAGCAGTATCCAAAGGAGGCAGTTCAATGAGCAGTTCTTC. The encoded protein is CASSIQRRQFNEQFF. The rearrangement uses TRBV28 and TRBJ2-1; TRBD2 is a possible D gene (5 bases). Germline V gene data show CDR1 as MDHEN and CDR2 as SYDVKM. The CDR3 consists of 15 residues. V lost 5 bases and J lost 6, with 17 bases in between.

This chain links TRBV28 with TRBJ1-2, with D perhaps matching TRBD1 (5 bases). Looked up from germline, CDR1 is MDHEN and CDR2 is SYDVKM. Between the trimmed V and J ends, which lost 3 bases and 8 bases, there was a span of 19 bases. The CDR3 has 15 residues. This CDR3 reads CASSLMKKGKGGYTF. The CDR3 DNA is TGTGCCAGCAGTTTGATGAAAAAGGGGAAAGGCGGCTACACCTTC.

V usage is TRBV19 and J usage is TRBJ1-1; 9 bases fit TRBD1. Looked up from germline, CDR1 is LNHDA and CDR2 is SQIVND (reference sequence). This CDR3 region has 16 residues. The V and J ends lost 4 bases and 7 bases, in that order; junction bases with no gene match: 13. The CDR3 spells CASSTHRGQGLGEAFF. Here the CDR3 DNA reads TGTGCCAGTAGTACCCACAGGGGGCAGGGGTTGGGTGAAGCTTTCTTT. The variable domain in full, completed from reference TRBV19 and TRBJ1-1, reads DGGITQSPKYLFRKEGQNVTLSCEQNLNHDAMYWYRQDPGQGLRLIYYSQIVNDFQKGDIAEGYSVSREKKESFPLTVTSAQKNPTAFYLCASSTHRGQGLGEAFFGQGTRLTVV.

The rearrangement uses TRBV10-3 and TRBJ1-1; no firm D call. The V gene's germline CDR1 is ENHRY and CDR2 SYGVKD. The CDR3 extends over 15 amino acids. V was clipped by 6 bases and J by 7 bases, with 21 bases between them. CDR3 region: CAISLGVSHSGEAFF. Here the CDR3 DNA reads TGTGCCATCAGCCTTGGAGTTTCGCATTCTGGTGAAGCTTTCTTT.

This chain links TRBV18 with TRBJ1-3; D may be TRBD1 (5 bases). Germline-derived CDR1 and CDR2 are KGHSH and LQKENI. CDR3 length equals 16 residues. V dropped 3 bases and J dropped 2 bases, with 14 bases sitting between them. CDR3 loop: CASSPGQGLTGNTIYF. DNA for the CDR3: TGTGCCAGCTCACCGGGGCAGGGACTAACTGGAAACACCATATATTTT.